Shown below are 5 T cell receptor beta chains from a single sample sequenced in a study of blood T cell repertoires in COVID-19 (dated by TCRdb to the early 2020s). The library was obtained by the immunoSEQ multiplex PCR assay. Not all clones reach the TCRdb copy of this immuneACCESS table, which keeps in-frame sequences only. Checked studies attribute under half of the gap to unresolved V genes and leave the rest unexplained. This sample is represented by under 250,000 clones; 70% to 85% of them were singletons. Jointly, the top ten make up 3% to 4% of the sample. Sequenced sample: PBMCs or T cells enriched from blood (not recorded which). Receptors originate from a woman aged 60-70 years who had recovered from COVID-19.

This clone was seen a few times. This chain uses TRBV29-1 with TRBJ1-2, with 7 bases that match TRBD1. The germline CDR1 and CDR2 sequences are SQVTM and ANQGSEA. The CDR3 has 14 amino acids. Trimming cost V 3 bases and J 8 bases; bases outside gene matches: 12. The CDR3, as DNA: TGCAGCGTTGAGACAGGGAGTGGCTTAGGCGGCTACACCTTC. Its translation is CSVETGSGLGGYTF.

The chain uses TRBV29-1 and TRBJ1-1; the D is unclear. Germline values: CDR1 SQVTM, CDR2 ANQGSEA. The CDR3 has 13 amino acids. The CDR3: CSHGGREGTEAFF. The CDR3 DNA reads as TGCAGTCACGGTGGCCGCGAGGGCACTGAAGCTTTCTTT.

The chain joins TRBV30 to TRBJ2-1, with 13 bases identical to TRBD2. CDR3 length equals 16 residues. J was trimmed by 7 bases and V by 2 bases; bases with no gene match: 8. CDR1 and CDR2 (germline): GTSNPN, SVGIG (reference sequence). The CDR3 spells CAWSPQGLAGKNEQFF. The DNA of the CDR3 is TGTGCCTGGAGTCCCCAGGGACTAGCGGGGAAAAATGAGCAGTTCTTC.

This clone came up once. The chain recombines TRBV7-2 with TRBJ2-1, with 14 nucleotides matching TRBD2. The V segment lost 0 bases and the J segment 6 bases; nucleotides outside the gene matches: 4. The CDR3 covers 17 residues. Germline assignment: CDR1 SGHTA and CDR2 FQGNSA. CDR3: CASSLAFGLAGGNEQFF. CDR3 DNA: TGTGCCAGCAGCTTAGCCTTTGGACTAGCGGGAGGCAATGAGCAGTTCTTC. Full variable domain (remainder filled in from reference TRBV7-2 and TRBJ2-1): GAGVSQSPSNKVTEKGKDVELRCDPISGHTALYWYRQSLGQGLEFLIYFQGNSAPDKSGLPSDRFSAERTGGSVSTLTIQRTQQEDSAVYLCASSLAFGLAGGNEQFFGPGTRLTVL.

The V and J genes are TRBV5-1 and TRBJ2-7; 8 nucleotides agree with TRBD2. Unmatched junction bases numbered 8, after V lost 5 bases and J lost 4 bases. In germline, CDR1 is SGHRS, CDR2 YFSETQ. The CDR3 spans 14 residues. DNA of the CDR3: TGCGCCAGCAGAAGAGCGGGGGAAGGATACGAGCAGTACTTC. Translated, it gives CASRRAGEGYEQYF.